This T cell receptor (beta chain) was sequenced during a study of graft-versus-host responses after intestinal transplantation. A word on this clone: Antigen specificity is unknown.

Sequencing used immunoSEQ multiplex PCR; TCRdb keeps in-frame clones, though not all of them. The data contain just under 85,000 clones, 91% of them seen just once; the ten biggest clones take up 7% to 8.5%. CDR1 is LGHNT, CDR2 FRNRAP, per germline. The CDR3 loop spans 12 amino acids. The chain links TRBV12-5 to TRBJ2-5; D gene unclear. Gene TRBJ2-7 matches the end of the DNA better, so the J call may be wrong. This clonotype was obtained from a human donor who was the organ donor for an intestinal transplant. Sequencing was performed on unstimulated CD8+ T cells sorted from spleen or lymph node cells, taken before transplant. CDR3 amino acids: CASAPLIYEQYF. The CDR3 DNA reads as TGTGCTAGTGCCCCCTTGATCTACGAGCAGTACTTC.